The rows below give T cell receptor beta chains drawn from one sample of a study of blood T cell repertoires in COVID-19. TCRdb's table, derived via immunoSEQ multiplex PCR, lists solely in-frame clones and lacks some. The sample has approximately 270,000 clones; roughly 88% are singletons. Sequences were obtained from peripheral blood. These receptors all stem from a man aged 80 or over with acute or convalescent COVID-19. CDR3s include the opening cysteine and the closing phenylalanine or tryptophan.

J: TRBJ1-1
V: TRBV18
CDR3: CASSRGQENTEAFF

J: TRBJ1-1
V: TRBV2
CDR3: CASSGTGLEAFF

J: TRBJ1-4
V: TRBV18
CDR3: CASSPRPQGSEKLFF

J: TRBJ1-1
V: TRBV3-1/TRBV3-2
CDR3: CASSYKGARSGAFF

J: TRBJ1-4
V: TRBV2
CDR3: CASSQVNEKLFF

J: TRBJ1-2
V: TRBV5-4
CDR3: CASREGADYGYTF

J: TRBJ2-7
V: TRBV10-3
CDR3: CAISEGGTYEQYF

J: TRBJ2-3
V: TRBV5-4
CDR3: CASSSGTGRLSTDTQYF

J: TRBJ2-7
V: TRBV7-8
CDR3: CASSLQGQGHEQYF

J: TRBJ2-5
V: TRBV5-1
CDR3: CASRPGLQETQYF

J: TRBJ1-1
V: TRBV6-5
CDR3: CASSYSTRVGNTEAFF

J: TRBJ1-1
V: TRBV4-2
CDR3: CASSQAPLNAEAFF

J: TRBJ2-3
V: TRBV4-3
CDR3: CASSQGTNTDTQYF

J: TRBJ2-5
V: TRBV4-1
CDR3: CASSQTPGQGHETQYF

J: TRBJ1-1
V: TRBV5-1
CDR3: CASSLPGENTEAFF

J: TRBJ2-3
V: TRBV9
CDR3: CASSVVPGSSTDTQYF

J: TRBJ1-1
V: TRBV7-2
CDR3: CASSFQGAQGEAFF

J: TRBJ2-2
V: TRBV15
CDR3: CATSRDLAGEGTGELFF

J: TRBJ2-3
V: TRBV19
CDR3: CASSTNRVGTDTQYF

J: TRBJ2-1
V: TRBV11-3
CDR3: CASRGAGGGEQFF

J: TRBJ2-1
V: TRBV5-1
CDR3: CASSLVVSNEQFF

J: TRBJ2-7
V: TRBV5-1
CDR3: CASSLLREQGGEQYF